This T cell receptor beta chain was identified in a study of preoperative IRX-2 immunotherapy in early breast cancer. This clone came up a few times. The treatment here: preoperative locoregional IRX-2 cytokine immunotherapy. Preoperative locoregional IRX-2 cytokine immunotherapy was tested in the phase Ib source study. Generated by immunoSEQ multiplex PCR, the TCRdb table keeps only in-frame clones and is missing some. The table has about 42,000 clones, about 72% seen once. There are 14 residues in the CDR3. The ends lost 7 bases at V and 5 bases at J; junction bases unmatched: 8. The germline CDR1 and CDR2 sequences are LNHNV and YYDKDF (reference sequence).

The chain combines TRBV15 with TRBJ1-5; TRBD1 agrees at 7 bases. The material sequenced was tumor tissue, taken after IRX-2 immunotherapy. This clonotype originated in a human donor with breast cancer. The CDR3: CATKSDRDDQPQHF. The CDR3 nucleotides read TGTGCCACCAAATCCGACAGGGATGATCAGCCCCAGCATTTT.